This T cell receptor (beta chain) originates from a study of shared clonotypes between healthy human individuals. Findings and limits, study-wide: Only blood was sampled; tissue repertoires likely differ.

CDR3 size: 15 residues. Germline CDR1 and CDR2: LNHDA and SQIVND (reference sequence). Losses at the gene ends were 6 bases for V and 1 base for J; bases not matched to a gene: 6. Repertoires were generated with immunoSEQ multiplex PCR, while TCRdb's copy carries only in-frame clones and drops some. The table records over a million clones, approximately 98.5% of them present only once. For this clone: Its matching antigen is unknown.

Donors comprised only Caucasian adults living in Nashville, Tennessee. The receptor was isolated from a young man in good health. Sequenced sample: naive CD4+ T cells sorted from blood. Subset: CD45RA+ positively selected. The J gene is TRBJ1-1, the V gene TRBV19, with TRBD1 matching over 9 bases. This CDR3 reads CASRRDRVANTEAFF. The CDR3 DNA reads as TGTGCCAGTAGAAGGGACAGGGTCGCGAACACTGAAGCTTTCTTT.